A single T cell receptor beta chain is shown here with its context. Its antigen remains unknown. There are 14 residues in the CDR3. Trimming took off 7 bases at V and 0 bases at J, with 12 bases between the two ends. Germline values: CDR1 MDHEN, CDR2 SYDVKM. An immunoSEQ assay, version v3.0, was performed at survey level. The table came from immunoSEQ multiplex PCR; TCRdb's copy has only in-frame clones and leaves some out. Of about 28,000 clones listed, about four fifths are singletons. Treatment for every participant with HIV took place in the United States. These data come from a study of long-term antiretroviral therapy in people with HIV. The wider study: The earliest samples came about a decade before the 2015 immediate-ART recommendation. Notes on the study in general: Diversity went up after ART and still fell short of transplant donor controls. Dating from about 2004 to 2017, the blood was possibly obtained under older ART regimens.

The clonotype originates from a man younger than 35 with HIV. The rearrangement uses TRBV28 and TRBJ1-1; no clear D gene. The material was unsorted PBMCs, obtained 0.4 years after starting antiretroviral therapy. The CDR3: CASITSTMNTEAFF. CDR3 DNA: TGTGCCAGCATCACTTCAACTATGAACACTGAAGCTTTCTTT.